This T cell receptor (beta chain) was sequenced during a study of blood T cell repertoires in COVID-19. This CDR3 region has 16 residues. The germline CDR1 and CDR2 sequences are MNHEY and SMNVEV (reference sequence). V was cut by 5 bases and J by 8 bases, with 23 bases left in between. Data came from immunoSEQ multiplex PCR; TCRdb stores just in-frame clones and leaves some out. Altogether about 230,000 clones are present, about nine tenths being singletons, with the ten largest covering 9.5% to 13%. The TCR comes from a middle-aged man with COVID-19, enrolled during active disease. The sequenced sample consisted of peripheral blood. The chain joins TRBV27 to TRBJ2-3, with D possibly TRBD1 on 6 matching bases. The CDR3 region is CASSPVGQGLLGTQYF. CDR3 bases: TGTGCCAGCAGTCCGGTCGGGCAGGGGCTGTTGGGTACGCAGTATTTT.